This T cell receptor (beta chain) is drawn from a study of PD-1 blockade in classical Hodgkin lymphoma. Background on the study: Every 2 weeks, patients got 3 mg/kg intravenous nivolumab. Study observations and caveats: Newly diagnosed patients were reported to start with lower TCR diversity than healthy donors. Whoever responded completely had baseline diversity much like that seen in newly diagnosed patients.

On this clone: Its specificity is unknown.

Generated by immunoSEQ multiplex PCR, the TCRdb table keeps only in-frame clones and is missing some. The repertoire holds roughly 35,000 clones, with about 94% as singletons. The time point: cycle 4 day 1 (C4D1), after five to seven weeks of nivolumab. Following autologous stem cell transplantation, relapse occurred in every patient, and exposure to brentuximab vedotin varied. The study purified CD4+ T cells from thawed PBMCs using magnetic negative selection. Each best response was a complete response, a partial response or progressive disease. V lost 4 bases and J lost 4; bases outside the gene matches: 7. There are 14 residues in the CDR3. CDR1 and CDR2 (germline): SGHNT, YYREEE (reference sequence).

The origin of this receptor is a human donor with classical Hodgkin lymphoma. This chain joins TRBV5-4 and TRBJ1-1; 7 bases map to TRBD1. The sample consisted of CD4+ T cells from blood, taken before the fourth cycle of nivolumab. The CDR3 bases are TGTGCCAGCAGCGAGGGGGCTCAGTTCACTGAAGCTTTCTTT. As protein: CASSEGAQFTEAFF. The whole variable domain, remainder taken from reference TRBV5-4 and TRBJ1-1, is ETGVTQSPTHLIKTRGQQVTLRCSSQSGHNTVSWYQQALGQGPQFIFQYYREEENGRGNFPPRFSGLQFPNYSSELNVNALELDDSALYLCASSEGAQFTEAFFGQGTRLTVV.